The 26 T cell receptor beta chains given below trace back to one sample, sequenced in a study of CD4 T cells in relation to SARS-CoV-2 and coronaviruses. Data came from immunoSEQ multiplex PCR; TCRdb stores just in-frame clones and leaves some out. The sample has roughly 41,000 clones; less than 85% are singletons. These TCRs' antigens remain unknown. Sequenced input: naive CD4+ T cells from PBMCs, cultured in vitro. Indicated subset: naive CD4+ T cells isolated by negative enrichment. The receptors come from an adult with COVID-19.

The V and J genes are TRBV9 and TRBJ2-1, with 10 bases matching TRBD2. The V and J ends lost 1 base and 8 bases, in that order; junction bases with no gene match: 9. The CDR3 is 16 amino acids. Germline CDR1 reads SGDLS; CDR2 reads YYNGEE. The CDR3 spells CASSVFSSGSFDEQFF. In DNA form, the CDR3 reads TGTGCCAGCAGCGTATTCTCTAGCGGGAGTTTCGATGAGCAGTTCTTC. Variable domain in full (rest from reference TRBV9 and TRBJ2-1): DSGVTQTPKHLITATGQRVTLRCSPRSGDLSVYWYQQSLDQGLQFLIQYYNGEERAKGNILERFSAQQFPDLHSELNLSSLELGDSALYFCASSVFSSGSFDEQFFGPGTRLTVL.

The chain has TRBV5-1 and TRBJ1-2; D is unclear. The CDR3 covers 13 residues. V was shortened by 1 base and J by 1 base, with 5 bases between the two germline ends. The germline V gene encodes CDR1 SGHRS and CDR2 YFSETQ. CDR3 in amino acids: CASSLSHNYGYTF. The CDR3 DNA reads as TGCGCCAGCAGCTTGAGCCATAACTATGGCTACACCTTC.

DNA of the CDR3: TGTGCCAGCAGCCCGTCAAGGACGGGGGAGCAGTACTTC. Residues: CASSPSRTGEQYF. The chain uses TRBV3-1 (or the pseudogene TRBV3-2) and TRBJ2-7, with D perhaps TRBD2 (5 bases). The V gene lost 4 bases and the J gene lost 7 bases, with 14 bases spanning the gap. The CDR3 is 13 residues long. In germline, CDR1 is LGHDT, CDR2 YNNKEL (reference sequence).

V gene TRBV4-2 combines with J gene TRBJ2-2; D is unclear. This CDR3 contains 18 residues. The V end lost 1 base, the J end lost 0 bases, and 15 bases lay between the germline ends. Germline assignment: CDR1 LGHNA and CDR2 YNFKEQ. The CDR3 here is CASSQAGPRAANTGELFF. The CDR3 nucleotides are TGTGCCAGCAGCCAAGCCGGCCCTAGAGCCGCGAACACCGGGGAGCTGTTTTTT.

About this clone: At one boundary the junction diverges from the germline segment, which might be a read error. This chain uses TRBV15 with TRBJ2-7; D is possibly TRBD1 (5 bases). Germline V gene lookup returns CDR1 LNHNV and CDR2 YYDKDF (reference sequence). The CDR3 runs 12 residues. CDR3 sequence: CATSRDLAGWTF. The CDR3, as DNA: TGTGCCACCAGCAGAGATCTGGCAGGGTGGACCTTC. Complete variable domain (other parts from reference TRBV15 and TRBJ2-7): DAMVIQNPRYQVTQFGKPVTLSCSQTLNHNVMYWYQQKSSQAPKLLFHYYDKDFNNEADTPDNFQSRRPNTSFCFLDIRSPGLGDTAMYLCATSRDLAGWTFGPGTRLTVT.

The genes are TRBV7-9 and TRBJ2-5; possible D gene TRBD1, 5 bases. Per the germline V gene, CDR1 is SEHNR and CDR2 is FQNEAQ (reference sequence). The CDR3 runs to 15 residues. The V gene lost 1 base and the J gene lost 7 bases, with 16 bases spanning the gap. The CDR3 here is CASSLEPRDWGTQYF. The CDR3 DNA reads TGTGCCAGCAGCTTAGAACCCAGGGATTGGGGGACCCAGTACTTC.

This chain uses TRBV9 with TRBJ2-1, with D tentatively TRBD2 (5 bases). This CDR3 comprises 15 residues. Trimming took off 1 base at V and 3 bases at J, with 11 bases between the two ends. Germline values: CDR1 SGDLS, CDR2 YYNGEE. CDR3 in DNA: TGTGCCAGCAGCGTACGGCTAGCTAACTACAATGAGCAGTTCTTC. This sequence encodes CASSVRLANYNEQFF.

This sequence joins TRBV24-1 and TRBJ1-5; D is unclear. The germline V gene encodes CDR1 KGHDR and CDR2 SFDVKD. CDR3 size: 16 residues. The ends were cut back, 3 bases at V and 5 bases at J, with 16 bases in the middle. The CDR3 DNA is TGTGCCACCAGTGATGGCCTGGGAGGATCGGATCAGCCCCAGCATTTT. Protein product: CATSDGLGGSDQPQHF.

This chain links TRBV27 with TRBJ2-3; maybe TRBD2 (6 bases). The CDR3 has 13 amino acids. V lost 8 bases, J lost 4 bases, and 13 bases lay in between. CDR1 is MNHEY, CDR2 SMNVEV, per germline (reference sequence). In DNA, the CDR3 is TGTGCCAGCTGGGACTTTGAGTCAGATACGCAGTATTTT. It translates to CASWDFESDTQYF.

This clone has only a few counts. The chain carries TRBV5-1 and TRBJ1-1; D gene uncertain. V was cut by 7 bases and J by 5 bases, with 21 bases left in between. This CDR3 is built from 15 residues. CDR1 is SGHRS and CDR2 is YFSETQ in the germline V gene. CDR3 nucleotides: TGCGCCAGCTGCATGGACGGAGGCTATGGGACTGAAGCTTTCTTT. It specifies CASCMDGGYGTEAFF.

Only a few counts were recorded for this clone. For the CDR3, the DNA is TGTGCCAGACCACCCGAGGATTATTCTTCCAATCAGCCCCAGCATTTT. This gives the protein CARPPEDYSSNQPQHF. The V call is TRBV7-9, the J call TRBJ1-5; no clear D. This CDR3 contains 16 residues. Per the germline V gene, CDR1 is SEHNR and CDR2 is FQNEAQ (reference sequence). The V gene lost 9 bases and the J gene lost 3 bases, with 21 bases spanning the gap. Filled out from reference TRBV7-9 and TRBJ1-5, the complete variable domain reads DTGVSQNPRHKITKRGQNVTFRCDPISEHNRLYWYRQTLGQGPEFLTYFQNEAQLEKSRLLSDRFSAERPKGSFSTLEIQRTEQGDSAMYLCARPPEDYSSNQPQHFGDGTRLSIL.

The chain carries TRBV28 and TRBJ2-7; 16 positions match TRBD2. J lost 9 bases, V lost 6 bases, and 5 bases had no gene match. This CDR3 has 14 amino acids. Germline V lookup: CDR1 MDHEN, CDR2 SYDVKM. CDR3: CASRGTSGRELQYF. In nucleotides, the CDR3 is TGTGCCAGCAGGGGGACTAGCGGGAGGGAATTGCAGTACTTC.

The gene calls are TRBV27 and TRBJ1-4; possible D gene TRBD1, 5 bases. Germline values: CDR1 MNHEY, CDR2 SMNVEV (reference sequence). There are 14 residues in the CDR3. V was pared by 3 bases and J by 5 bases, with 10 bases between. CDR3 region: CASSLRWGNEKLFF. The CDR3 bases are TGTGCCAGCAGTTTGCGTTGGGGGAATGAAAAACTGTTTTTT.

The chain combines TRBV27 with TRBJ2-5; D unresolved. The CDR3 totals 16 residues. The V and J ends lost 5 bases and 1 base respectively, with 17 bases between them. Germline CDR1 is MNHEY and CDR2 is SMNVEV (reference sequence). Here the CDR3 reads CASSVPPNTAQETQYF. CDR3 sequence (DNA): TGTGCCAGCAGTGTTCCCCCGAATACTGCCCAAGAGACCCAGTACTTC.

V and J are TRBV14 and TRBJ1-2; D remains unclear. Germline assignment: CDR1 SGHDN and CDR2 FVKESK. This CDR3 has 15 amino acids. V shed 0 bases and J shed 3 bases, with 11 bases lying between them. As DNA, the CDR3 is TGTGCCAGCAGCCAAGATCTCAGTGATTACTATGGCTACACCTTC. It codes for CASSQDLSDYYGYTF.

The CDR3 spells CASSYPGSDYGYTF. As DNA, the CDR3 is TGTGCCAGCAGTTACCCGGGGAGTGACTATGGCTACACCTTC. The J gene is TRBJ1-2, the V gene TRBV6-6, with D hard to call. The ends were cut back, 2 bases at V and 3 bases at J, with 10 bases in the middle. The CDR3 totals 14 residues. CDR1 is MNHNY, CDR2 SVGAGI, per germline (reference sequence).

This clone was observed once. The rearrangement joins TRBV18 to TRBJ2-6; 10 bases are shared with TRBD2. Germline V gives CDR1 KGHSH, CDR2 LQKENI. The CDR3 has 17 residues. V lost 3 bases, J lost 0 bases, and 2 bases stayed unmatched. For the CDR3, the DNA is TGTGCCAGCTCACCCTCTAGCGGGAGCTCTGGGGCCAACGTCCTGACTTTC. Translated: CASSPSSGSSGANVLTF.

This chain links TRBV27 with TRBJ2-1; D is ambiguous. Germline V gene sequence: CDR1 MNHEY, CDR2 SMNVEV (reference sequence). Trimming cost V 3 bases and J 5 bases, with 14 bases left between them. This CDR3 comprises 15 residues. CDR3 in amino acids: CASSFRKNQDNEQFF. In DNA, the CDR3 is TGTGCCAGCAGTTTCAGGAAAAACCAAGACAATGAGCAGTTCTTC.

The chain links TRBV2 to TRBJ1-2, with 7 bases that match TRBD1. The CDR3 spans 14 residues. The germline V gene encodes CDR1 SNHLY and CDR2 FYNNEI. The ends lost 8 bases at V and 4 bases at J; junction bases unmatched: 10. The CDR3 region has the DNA TGTGCCAGCTCCCGGGGGGGACAGATCTATGGCTACACCTTC. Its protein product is CASSRGGQIYGYTF.

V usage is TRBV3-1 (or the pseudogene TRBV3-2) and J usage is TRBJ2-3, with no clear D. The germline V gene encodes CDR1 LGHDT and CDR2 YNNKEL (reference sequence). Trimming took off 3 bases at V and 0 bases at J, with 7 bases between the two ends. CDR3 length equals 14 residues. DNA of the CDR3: TGTGCCAGCAGCCAGCAGAGCAGCACAGATACGCAGTATTTT. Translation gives CASSQQSSTDTQYF.

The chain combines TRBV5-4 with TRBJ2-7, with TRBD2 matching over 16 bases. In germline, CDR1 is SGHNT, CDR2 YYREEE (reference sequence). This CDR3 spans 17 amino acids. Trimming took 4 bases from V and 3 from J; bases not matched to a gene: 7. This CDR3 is CASSKGLAGGAIYEQYF. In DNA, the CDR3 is TGTGCCAGCAGCAAGGGACTAGCGGGAGGGGCAATCTACGAGCAGTACTTC.

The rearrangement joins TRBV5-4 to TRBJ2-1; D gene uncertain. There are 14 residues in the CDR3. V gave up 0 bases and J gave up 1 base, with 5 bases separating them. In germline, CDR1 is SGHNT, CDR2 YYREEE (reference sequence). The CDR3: CASSLAGSYNEQFF. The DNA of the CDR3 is TGTGCCAGCAGCTTGGCAGGATCCTACAATGAGCAGTTCTTC. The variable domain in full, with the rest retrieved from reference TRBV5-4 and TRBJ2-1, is ETGVTQSPTHLIKTRGQQVTLRCSSQSGHNTVSWYQQALGQGPQFIFQYYREEENGRGNFPPRFSGLQFPNYSSELNVNALELDDSALYLCASSLAGSYNEQFFGPGTRLTVL.

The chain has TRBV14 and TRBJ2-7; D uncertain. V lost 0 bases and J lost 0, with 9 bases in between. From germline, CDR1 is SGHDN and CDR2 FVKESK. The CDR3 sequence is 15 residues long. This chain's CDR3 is CASSQEWVASYEQYF. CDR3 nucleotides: TGTGCCAGCAGCCAAGAATGGGTGGCCTCCTACGAGCAGTACTTC. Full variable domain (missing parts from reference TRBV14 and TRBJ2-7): EAGVTQFPSHSVIEKGQTVTLRCDPISGHDNLYWYRRVMGKEIKFLLHFVKESKQDESGMPNNRFLAERTGGTYSTLKVQPAELEDSGVYFCASSQEWVASYEQYFGPGTRLTVT.

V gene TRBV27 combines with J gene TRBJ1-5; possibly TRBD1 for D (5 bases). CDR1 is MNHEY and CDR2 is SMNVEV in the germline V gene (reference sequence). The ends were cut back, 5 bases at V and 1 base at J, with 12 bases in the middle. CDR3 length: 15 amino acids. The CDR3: CASSPRTSSNQPQHF. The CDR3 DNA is TGTGCCAGCAGTCCTCGGACATCAAGCAATCAGCCCCAGCATTTT.

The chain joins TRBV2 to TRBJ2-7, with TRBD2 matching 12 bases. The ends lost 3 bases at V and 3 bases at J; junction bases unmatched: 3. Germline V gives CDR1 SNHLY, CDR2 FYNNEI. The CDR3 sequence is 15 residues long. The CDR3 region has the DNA TGTGCCAGCAGTGATCGACTAGCGGGAGTCTACGAGCAGTACTTC. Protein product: CASSDRLAGVYEQYF. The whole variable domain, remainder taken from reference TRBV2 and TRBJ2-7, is EPEVTQTPSHQVTQMGQEVILRCVPISNHLYFYWYRQILGQKVEFLVSFYNNEISEKSEIFDDQFSVERPDGSNFTLKIRSTKLEDSAMYFCASSDRLAGVYEQYFGPGTRLTVT.

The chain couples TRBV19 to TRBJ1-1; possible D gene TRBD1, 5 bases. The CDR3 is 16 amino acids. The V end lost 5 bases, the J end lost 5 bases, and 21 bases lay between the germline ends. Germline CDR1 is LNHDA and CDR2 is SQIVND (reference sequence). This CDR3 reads CASSGTISNSWTEAFF. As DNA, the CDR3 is TGTGCCAGTAGTGGGACGATCTCGAATTCGTGGACTGAAGCTTTCTTT.